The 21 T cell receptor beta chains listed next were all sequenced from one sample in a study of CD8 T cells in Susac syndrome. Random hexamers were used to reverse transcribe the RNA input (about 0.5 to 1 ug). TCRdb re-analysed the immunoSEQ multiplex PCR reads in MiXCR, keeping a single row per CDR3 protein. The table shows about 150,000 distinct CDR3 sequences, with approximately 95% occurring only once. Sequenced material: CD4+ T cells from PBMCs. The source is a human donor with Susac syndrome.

CDR3 DNA: TGCAGCGCCGGGACAGGAATTAGCAATCAGCCCCAGCATTTT. It codes for CSAGTGISNQPQHF. The chain uses TRBV29-1 and TRBJ1-5, with 8 bases that match TRBD1. J lost 0 bases, V lost 7 bases, and 5 bases had no gene match. CDR1 is SQVTM, CDR2 ANQGSEA, per germline. This CDR3 spans 14 amino acids.

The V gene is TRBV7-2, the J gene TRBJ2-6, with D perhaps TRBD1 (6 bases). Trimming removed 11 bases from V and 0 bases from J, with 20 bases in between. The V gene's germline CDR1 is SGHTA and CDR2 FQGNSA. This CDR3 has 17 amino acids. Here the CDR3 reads CASSRDTFPSGANVLTF. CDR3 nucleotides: TGTGCCTCATCCCGGGACACCTTTCCCTCTGGGGCCAACGTCCTGACTTTC.

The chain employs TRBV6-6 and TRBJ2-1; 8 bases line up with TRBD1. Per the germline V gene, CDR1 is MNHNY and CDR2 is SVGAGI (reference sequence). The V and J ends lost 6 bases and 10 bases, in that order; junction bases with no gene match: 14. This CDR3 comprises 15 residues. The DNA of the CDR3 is TGTGCCAGCAGCCCCCCAGACAGGGGAAGTTTAGAGCAGTTCTTC. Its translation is CASSPPDRGSLEQFF.

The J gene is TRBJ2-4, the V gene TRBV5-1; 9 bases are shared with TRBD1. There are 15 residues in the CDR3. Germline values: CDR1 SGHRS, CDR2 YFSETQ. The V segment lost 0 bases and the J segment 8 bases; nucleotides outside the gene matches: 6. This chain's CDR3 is CASSLGQGGWDIQYF. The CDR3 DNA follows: TGCGCCAGCAGCTTGGGACAGGGGGGATGGGACATTCAGTACTTC.

The chain's CDR3 is CASSSGQRLSSNEKLFF. CDR3 nucleotide sequence: TGCGCCAGCAGCTCGGGACAGCGCTTATCTTCGAATGAAAAACTGTTTTTT. The chain employs TRBV5-1 and TRBJ1-4, with 7 positions matching TRBD1. Germline CDR1 SGHRS, CDR2 YFSETQ. There are 17 residues in the CDR3. With 3 bases clipped from V and 5 bases from J, the junction kept 13 bases outside the gene matches.

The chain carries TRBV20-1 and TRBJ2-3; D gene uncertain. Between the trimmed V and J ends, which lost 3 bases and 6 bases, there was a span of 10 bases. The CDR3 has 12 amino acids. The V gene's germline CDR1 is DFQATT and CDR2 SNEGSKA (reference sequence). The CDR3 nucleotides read TGCAGTGCTAGGTCCCCCGCGGATACGCAGTATTTT. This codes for CSARSPADTQYF.

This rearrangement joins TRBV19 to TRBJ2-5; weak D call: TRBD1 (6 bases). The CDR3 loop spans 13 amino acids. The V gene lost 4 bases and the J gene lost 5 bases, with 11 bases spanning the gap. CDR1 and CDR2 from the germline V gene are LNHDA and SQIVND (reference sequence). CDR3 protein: CASSTGTSETQYF. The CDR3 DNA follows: TGTGCCAGTAGTACAGGGACAAGCGAGACCCAGTACTTC.

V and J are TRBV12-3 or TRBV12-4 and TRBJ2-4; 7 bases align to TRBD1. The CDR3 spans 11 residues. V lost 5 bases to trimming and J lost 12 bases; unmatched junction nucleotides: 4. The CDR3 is CASSTTGSQYF. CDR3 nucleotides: TGTGCCAGCAGTACGACAGGGAGTCAGTACTTC.

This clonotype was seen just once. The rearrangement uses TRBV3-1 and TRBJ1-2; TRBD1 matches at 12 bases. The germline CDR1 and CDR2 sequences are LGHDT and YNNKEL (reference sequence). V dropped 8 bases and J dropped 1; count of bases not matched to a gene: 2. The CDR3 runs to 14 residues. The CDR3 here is CASRDRGLNYGYTF. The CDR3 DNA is TGTGCCAGCCGGGACAGGGGGCTTAACTATGGCTACACCTTC.

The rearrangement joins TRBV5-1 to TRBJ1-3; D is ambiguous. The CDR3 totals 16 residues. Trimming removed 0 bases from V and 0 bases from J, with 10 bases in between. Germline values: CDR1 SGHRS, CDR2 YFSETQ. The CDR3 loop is CASSLDGRPSGNTIYF. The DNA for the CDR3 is TGCGCCAGCAGCTTGGATGGACGTCCCTCTGGAAACACCATATATTTT.

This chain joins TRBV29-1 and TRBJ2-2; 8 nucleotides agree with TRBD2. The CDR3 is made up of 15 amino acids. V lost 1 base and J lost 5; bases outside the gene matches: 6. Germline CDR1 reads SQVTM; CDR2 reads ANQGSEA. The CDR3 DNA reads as TGCAGCGTTGAAGTCCGGGGGGGCCGAACCGGGGAGCTGTTTTTT. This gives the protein CSVEVRGGRTGELFF.

CDR3 sequence (DNA): TGCAGCACCCGGACTAGCGGGGGACCAGATACGCAGTATTTT. It specifies CSTRTSGGPDTQYF. J is TRBJ2-3 and V is TRBV29-1; 13 positions agree with TRBD2. With 8 bases clipped from V and 4 bases from J, the junction kept 6 bases outside the gene matches. The CDR3 spans 14 residues. Germline V gene sequence: CDR1 SQVTM, CDR2 ANQGSEA.

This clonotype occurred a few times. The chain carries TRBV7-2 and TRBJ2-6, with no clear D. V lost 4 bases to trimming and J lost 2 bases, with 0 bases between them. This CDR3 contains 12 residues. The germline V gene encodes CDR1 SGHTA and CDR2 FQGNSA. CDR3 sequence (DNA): TGTGCCAGCAGCTCTGGGGCCAACGTCCTGACTTTC. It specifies CASSSGANVLTF.

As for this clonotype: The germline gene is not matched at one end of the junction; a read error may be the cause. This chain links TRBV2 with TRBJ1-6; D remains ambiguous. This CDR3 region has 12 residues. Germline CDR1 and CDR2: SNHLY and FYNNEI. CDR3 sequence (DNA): TGTGCCAGCAGTTCCTCCTATTCACCCCTCCATTTT. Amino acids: CASSSSYSPLHF.

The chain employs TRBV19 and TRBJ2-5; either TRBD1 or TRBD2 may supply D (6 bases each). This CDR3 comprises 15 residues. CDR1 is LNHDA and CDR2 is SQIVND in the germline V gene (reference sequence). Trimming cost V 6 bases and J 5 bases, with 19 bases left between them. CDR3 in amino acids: CASSRRGALGETQYF. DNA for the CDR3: TGTGCCAGTAGCCGAAGGGGGGCTCTGGGGGAGACCCAGTACTTC.

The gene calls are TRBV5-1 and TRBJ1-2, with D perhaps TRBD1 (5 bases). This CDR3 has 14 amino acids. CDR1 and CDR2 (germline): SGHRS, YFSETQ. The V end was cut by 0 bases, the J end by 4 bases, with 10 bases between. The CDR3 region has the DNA TGCGCCAGCAGCTTGGGGCGGCAGGGCTATGGCTACACCTTC. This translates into CASSLGRQGYGYTF.

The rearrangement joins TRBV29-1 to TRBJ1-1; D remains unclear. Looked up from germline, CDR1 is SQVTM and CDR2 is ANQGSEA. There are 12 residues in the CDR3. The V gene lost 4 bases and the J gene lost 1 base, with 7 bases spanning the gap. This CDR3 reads CSVAEGNTEAFF. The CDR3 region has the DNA TGCAGCGTTGCTGAAGGGAACACTGAAGCTTTCTTT.

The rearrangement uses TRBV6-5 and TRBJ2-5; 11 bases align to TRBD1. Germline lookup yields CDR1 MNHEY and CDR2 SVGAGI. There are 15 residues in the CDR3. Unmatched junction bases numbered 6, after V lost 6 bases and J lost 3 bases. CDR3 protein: CASSLWGQGEETQYF. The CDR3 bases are TGTGCCAGCAGCTTATGGGGACAGGGGGAAGAGACCCAGTACTTC.

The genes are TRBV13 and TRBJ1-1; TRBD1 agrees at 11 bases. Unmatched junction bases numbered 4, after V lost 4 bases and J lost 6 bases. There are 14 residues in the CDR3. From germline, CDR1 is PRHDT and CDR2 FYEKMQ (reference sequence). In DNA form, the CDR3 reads TGTGCCAGCAGCTCCGGACAGGGGGCCTCTGAAGCTTTCTTT. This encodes CASSSGQGASEAFF.

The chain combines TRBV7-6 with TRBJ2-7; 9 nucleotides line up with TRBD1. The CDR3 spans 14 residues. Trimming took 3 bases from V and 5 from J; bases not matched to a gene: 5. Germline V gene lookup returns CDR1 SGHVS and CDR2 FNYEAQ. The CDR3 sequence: CASSLQQGANEQYF. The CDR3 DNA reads TGTGCCAGCAGCTTGCAACAGGGGGCCAACGAGCAGTACTTC.

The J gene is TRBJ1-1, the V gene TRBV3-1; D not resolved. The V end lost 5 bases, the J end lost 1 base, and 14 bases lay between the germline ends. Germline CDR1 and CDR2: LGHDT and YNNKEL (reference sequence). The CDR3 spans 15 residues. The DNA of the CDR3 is TGTGCCAGCAGCGATAGGATGGTGAAGAACACTGAAGCTTTCTTT. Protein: CASSDRMVKNTEAFF.